These 20 T cell receptor beta chains were sequenced from one sample in a study of OX40 agonist ivuxolimab in advanced cancers. Sequenced by immunoSEQ multiplex PCR; TCRdb stores in-frame clones only, minus some. The sample includes tens of thousands of clones, approximately 89% of them seen just once. The starting material was CD4+ or CD8+ T cells sorted from blood, obtained in a trial of the OX40 agonist ivuxolimab. The receptors come from an adult with an advanced solid tumor such as melanoma, head and neck, liver or kidney cancer.

V usage is TRBV7-8 and J usage is TRBJ2-7; possible D gene TRBD1, 6 bases. The germline CDR1 and CDR2 sequences are SGHVS and FQNEAQ. The CDR3 sequence is 15 residues long. V lost 3 bases to trimming and J lost 3 bases, with 15 bases between them. As DNA, the CDR3 is TGTGCCAGCAGCTTGGAGGACAGTGCGATCTACGAGCAGTACTTC. Protein: CASSLEDSAIYEQYF.

The gene calls are TRBV18 and TRBJ2-6; TRBD1 agrees at 7 bases. V trimming: 2 bases; J trimming: 0 bases; junction bases outside the gene matches: 7. The V gene's germline CDR1 is KGHSH and CDR2 LQKENI. The CDR3 has 18 residues. The CDR3 DNA reads TGTGCCAGCTCACCAGCGGACAGGATCATCTCTGGGGCCAACGTCCTGACTTTC. Residues: CASSPADRIISGANVLTF.

On this clone: One end of the junction is discordant with germline, which a read error may explain. V gene TRBV7-7 combines with J gene TRBJ2-3; no definite D call. This CDR3 has 15 amino acids. Germline V gene lookup returns CDR1 SSHAT and CDR2 FNYEAQ (reference sequence). DNA for the CDR3: TGTGCTAGCAGCCAGCTGGCCTCGAGGTCAGATACGCAGTATTTT. Translating gives CASSQLASRSDTQYF.

V and J are TRBV9 and TRBJ1-2, with unresolved D. V shed 3 bases and J shed 4 bases, with 16 bases lying between them. CDR1 is SGDLS, CDR2 YYNGEE, per germline. The CDR3 consists of 15 residues. CDR3: CASSGPAGNTYGYTF. The CDR3 nucleotides read TGTGCCAGCAGCGGACCGGCGGGGAATACCTATGGCTACACCTTC.

Comments on this clone: The same CDR3 is also encoded by other DNA sequences in this sample. The chain recombines TRBV29-1 with TRBJ2-5; the match to TRBD2 covers 9 bases. The germline V gene has CDR1 SQVTM and CDR2 ANQGSEA. The CDR3 is 14 amino acids. Trimming took 5 bases from V and 6 from J; bases not matched to a gene: 10. CDR3 bases: TGCAGCGTTTCGGGCGGGGGGGGGTCGAAGACCCAGTACTTC. Translation: CSVSGGGGSKTQYF.

The chain recombines TRBV19 with TRBJ2-1; 11 bases map to TRBD1. V trimming: 11 bases; J trimming: 7 bases; junction bases outside the gene matches: 13. The CDR3 has 15 amino acids. Germline loops: CDR1 LNHDA, CDR2 SQIVND (reference sequence). The CDR3 sequence: CASRTGTGGVNEQFF. Here the CDR3 DNA reads TGTGCCTCACGAACCGGGACAGGGGGTGTAAATGAGCAGTTCTTC.

V gene TRBV6-1 combines with J gene TRBJ2-2; no definite D call. This CDR3 spans 12 amino acids. The ends were cut back, 6 bases at V and 7 bases at J, with 9 bases in the middle. From germline, CDR1 is MNHNS and CDR2 SASEGT. The chain's CDR3 is CASSKMGGELFF. The CDR3 DNA is TGTGCCAGCAGCAAAATGGGCGGGGAGCTGTTTTTT.

The genes are TRBV11-2 and TRBJ1-2, with D possibly being TRBD1 (5 bases). Germline lookup yields CDR1 SGHAT and CDR2 FQNNGV. The CDR3 is 16 amino acids. Trimming took off 4 bases at V and 5 bases at J, with 20 bases between the two ends. In DNA form, the CDR3 reads TGTGCCAGCAGCTCCCTGAGGGTGGAGGGGCCTTATGGCTACACCTTC. Translating gives CASSSLRVEGPYGYTF. Based on the CDR3 plus reference TRBV11-2 and TRBJ1-2, the full variable domain is EAGVAQSPRYKIIEKRQSVAFWCNPISGHATLYWYQQILGQGPKLLIQFQNNGVVDDSQLPKDRFSAERLKGVDSTLKIQPAKLEDSAVYLCASSSLRVEGPYGYTFGSGTRLTVV.

The chain uses TRBV7-2 and TRBJ1-1; D is ambiguous. The CDR3 runs to 13 residues. Deletions cut 2 bases from V and 8 bases from J, with 12 bases between. CDR1 and CDR2 from the germline V gene are SGHTA and FQGNSA. The CDR3 DNA sequence: TGTGCCAGCAGCTTACTGAGGCAGCGGGAAGCTTTCTTT. Its translation is CASSLLRQREAFF.

The chain links TRBV28 to TRBJ2-1; TRBD2 agrees at 11 bases. The ends lost 10 bases at V and 5 bases at J; junction bases unmatched: 7. The CDR3 has 14 residues. Germline CDR1 reads MDHEN; CDR2 reads SYDVKM. The CDR3 nucleotides are TGTGCCACCGGGACTAGCGGCACCCACAATGAGCAGTTCTTC. Encoded protein: CATGTSGTHNEQFF.

The chain is built from TRBV7-3 and TRBJ2-1; D perhaps matches TRBD1 (5 bases). The CDR3 covers 13 residues. Germline loops: CDR1 SGHTA, CDR2 FQGTGA. V lost 0 bases and J 7 bases, leaving 7 bases between the germline ends. The CDR3, as DNA: TGTGCCAGCAGCTTAACAGGGGCGAATGAGCAGTTCTTC. This translates into CASSLTGANEQFF.

This clone was seen only once. This chain links TRBV18 with TRBJ2-1; 11 nucleotides agree with TRBD2. The CDR3 spans 14 residues. Looked up from germline, CDR1 is KGHSH and CDR2 is LQKENI. V was pared by 5 bases and J by 9 bases, with 6 bases of the junction left unmatched. CDR3 sequence: CASSRTSGYGEQFF. The CDR3 nucleotides read TGTGCCAGCTCAAGGACTAGCGGGTATGGTGAGCAGTTCTTC.

The chain employs TRBV5-1 and TRBJ2-7, with D possibly being TRBD1 or TRBD2 (5 bases each). Trimming cost V 6 bases and J 13 bases, with 23 bases left between them. Germline loops: CDR1 SGHRS, CDR2 YFSETQ. This CDR3 is built from 13 residues. The chain's CDR3 is CASIGRRRTGHYF. The CDR3 bases are TGCGCCAGCATCGGAAGACGCAGGACGGGGCACTACTTC.

The V gene is TRBV6-1, the J gene TRBJ2-7; tentatively, D is TRBD1 (6 bases). The CDR3 is 13 residues long. V lost 6 bases to trimming and J lost 6 bases, with 15 bases between them. Germline V lookup: CDR1 MNHNS, CDR2 SASEGT. DNA for the CDR3: TGTGCCAGCAGCCCCTATGGGGGCGGCGAGCAGTACTTC. It is translated as CASSPYGGGEQYF.

The J gene is TRBJ1-2, the V gene TRBV5-4; no firm D call. Germline lookup yields CDR1 SGHNT and CDR2 YYREEE (reference sequence). V lost 3 bases to trimming and J lost 7 bases, with 13 bases between them. The CDR3 spans 13 residues. DNA of the CDR3: TGTGCCAGCAGCTCTGTGGGGATGAGTGGCTACACCTTC. This codes for CASSSVGMSGYTF. The whole variable domain, remainder taken from reference TRBV5-4 and TRBJ1-2, is ETGVTQSPTHLIKTRGQQVTLRCSSQSGHNTVSWYQQALGQGPQFIFQYYREEENGRGNFPPRFSGLQFPNYSSELNVNALELDDSALYLCASSSVGMSGYTFGSGTRLTVV.

The chain combines TRBV18 with TRBJ2-3, with D hard to call. The CDR3 totals 13 residues. Germline V gene data show CDR1 as KGHSH and CDR2 as LQKENI. Trimming pared 3 bases from V and 3 bases from J, leaving 7 bases between. CDR3 nucleotide sequence: TGTGCCAGCTCACCCCTAGAGACAGATACGCAGTATTTT. It specifies CASSPLETDTQYF. The complete variable domain, with remaining parts taken from reference TRBV18 and TRBJ2-3, reads NAGVMQNPRHLVRRRGQEARLRCSPMKGHSHVYWYRQLPEEGLKFMVYLQKENIIDESGMPKERFSAEFPKEGPSILRIQQVVRGDSAAYFCASSPLETDTQYFGPGTRLTVL.

The J gene is TRBJ1-3, the V gene TRBV5-4; no firm D call. Germline values: CDR1 SGHNT, CDR2 YYREEE (reference sequence). Trimming stripped 3 bases from V and 4 bases from J, with 8 bases between. CDR3 length equals 13 residues. CDR3 protein: CASSSGPGNTIYF. CDR3 in DNA: TGTGCCAGCAGCTCTGGACCGGGAAACACCATATATTTT.

V gene TRBV18 combines with J gene TRBJ2-7, with TRBD2 matching over 10 bases. The germline V gene encodes CDR1 KGHSH and CDR2 LQKENI. V was clipped by 0 bases and J by 3 bases; unmatched bases: 5. The CDR3 sequence is 16 residues long. The chain's CDR3 is CASSPPATSGDYEQYF. CDR3 sequence (DNA): TGTGCCAGCTCACCACCTGCTACTAGCGGGGACTACGAGCAGTACTTC.

The gene calls are TRBV10-3 and TRBJ1-1; D call uncertain. The CDR3 totals 14 residues. Trimming removed 2 bases from V and 1 base from J, with 8 bases in between. The germline CDR1 and CDR2 sequences are ENHRY and SYGVKD. CDR3 nucleotide sequence: TGTGCCATCAGTGAGAGGCAGCCGAACACTGAAGCTTTCTTT. It encodes CAISERQPNTEAFF.

This clone showed up just once. The chain links TRBV28 to TRBJ2-5, with 11 bases that match TRBD2. Near its end, the DNA agrees better with TRBJ2-7, so the J call may be wrong. The germline gives CDR1 MDHEN, CDR2 SYDVKM. The CDR3 length is 15 residues. The CDR3 region is CASSWTSGRSYEQYF. CDR3 nucleotide sequence: TGTGCCAGCAGTTGGACTAGCGGGCGGTCCTACGAGCAGTACTTC.